This record looks at one TCR beta chain sequence and its context. Profiled with immunoSEQ multiplex PCR; TCRdb holds only in-frame clones, not every one. The sample includes about 140,000 clones, 80% to 90% seen only once; the top ten take 1.7%. The CDR3 length is 16 residues. CDR1 and CDR2 from the germline V gene are MNHEY and SMNVEV (reference sequence). With 5 bases clipped from V and 6 bases from J, the junction kept 12 bases outside the gene matches. The data stem from a study of blood T cell repertoires in COVID-19. Across the whole study: Collection of acute and convalescent COVID-19 samples took place in the United States, Italy and Spain.

The receptor was isolated from a woman aged 45-65 years with acute or convalescent COVID-19. The chain links TRBV27 to TRBJ1-2, with 10 bases that match TRBD1. The material sequenced was peripheral blood. The CDR3 sequence is CASSNLRDRGDHGYTF. In DNA form, the CDR3 reads TGTGCCAGCAGTAACCTCCGGGACAGGGGCGATCATGGCTACACCTTC.